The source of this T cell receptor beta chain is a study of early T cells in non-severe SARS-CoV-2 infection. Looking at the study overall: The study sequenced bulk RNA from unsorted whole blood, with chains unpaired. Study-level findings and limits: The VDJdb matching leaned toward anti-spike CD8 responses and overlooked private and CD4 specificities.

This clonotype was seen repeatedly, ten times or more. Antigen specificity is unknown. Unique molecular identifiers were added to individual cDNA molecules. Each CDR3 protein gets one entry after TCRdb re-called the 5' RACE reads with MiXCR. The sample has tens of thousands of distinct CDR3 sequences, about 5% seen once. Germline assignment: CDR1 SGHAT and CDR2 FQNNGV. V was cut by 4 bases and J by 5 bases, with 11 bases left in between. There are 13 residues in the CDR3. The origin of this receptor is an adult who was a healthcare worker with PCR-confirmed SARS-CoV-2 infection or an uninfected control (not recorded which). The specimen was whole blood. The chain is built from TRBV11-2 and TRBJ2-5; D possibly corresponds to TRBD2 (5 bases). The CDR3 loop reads CASSYSEVETQYF. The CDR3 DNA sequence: TGTGCCAGCAGCTATTCGGAGGTTGAGACCCAGTACTTC.